The following is a TCR beta chain sequence with its context. The CDR3 is 14 residues long. The germline V gene encodes CDR1 MNHNS and CDR2 SASEGT. V lost 1 base, J lost 2 bases, and 9 bases lay in between. TCRdb's table, derived via immunoSEQ multiplex PCR, lists solely in-frame clones and lacks some. The table has over 130,000 clones, 85% to 95% seen once. These data originate in a study of CD4+ T cells in melanoma. The receptor comes from a human donor with melanoma. The chain has TRBV6-1 and TRBJ2-7; possible D gene TRBD2, 5 bases. CDR3 in amino acids: CASSEGLRAYEQYF. As DNA, the CDR3 is TGTGCCAGCAGTGAAGGTCTGAGGGCCTACGAGCAGTACTTC.